This T cell receptor beta chain was captured by sequencing in a study of cytomegalovirus exposure and HLA in healthy donors. For the study at large: The Caucasian-associated ancestry cluster held under 90% of roughly 400 genotyped donors. Findings of the study overall: Common viral pathogens were later found to be apparently linked to several of the most significant clusters. Looking again later, the authors saw that most CMV-associated TCR beta chains seemed HLA-restricted.

Each donor was healthy, and each was a bone marrow donor. As to this clone: Its antigen is not identified.

The study ran its PCR with 60 Vbeta and 13 Jbeta primers. Profiled with immunoSEQ multiplex PCR; TCRdb holds only in-frame clones, not every one. The sample records about 150,000 clones, approximately 84% being singletons. Germline V gene sequence: CDR1 SNHLY, CDR2 FYNNEI. Losses at the gene ends were 4 bases for V and 2 bases for J; bases not matched to a gene: 6. CDR3 length: 15 residues. The chain carries TRBV2 and TRBJ1-2; 8 bases are a match to TRBD1. Sequenced sample: PBMCs. This sequence was found in a woman between 50 and 59 years old in good health and CMV-seropositive. CDR3 DNA sequence: TGTGCCAGCAGTGGCAGCGGACAGGGAAACTATGGCTACACCTTC. It translates to CASSGSGQGNYGYTF.